Sequencing of this TCR beta chain was carried out in a study of T cell repertoires in cytomegalovirus infection. Turning to the study itself: Public signatures in TCR beta pointed to CMV infection and matching HLA type.

CDR1 and CDR2 from the germline V gene are SGHDT and YYEEEE. The V gene end was trimmed by 2 bases and the J gene end by 6 bases; junction bases not matched to a gene: 5. This CDR3 comprises 14 residues. Study-level results: Cumulative frequency of public TCR beta families picked out carriers of CMV plus the relevant HLA.

TCRdb called the reads again in MiXCR, with one record for every CDR3 protein. The sample carries about 680,000 distinct CDR3 sequences, approximately 24% recorded once. In this sample, this clonotype turned up once. Its antigen is as yet unknown. The sequenced sample consisted of CD8+ T cells from PBMCs. V usage is TRBV5-6 and J usage is TRBJ2-5; 9 bases are shared with TRBD1. The TCR was taken from a human donor in good health (CMV status not recorded). Some clones in this sample may be carry-over from other donors' samples. CDR3 sequence: CASSFGTGKKTQYF. For the CDR3, the DNA is TGTGCCAGCAGCTTCGGGACAGGGAAAAAGACCCAGTACTTC.